This is a list of T cell receptor beta chains from one sample in a study of blood T cell repertoires in COVID-19. Sequencing used immunoSEQ multiplex PCR; TCRdb keeps in-frame clones, though not all of them. The sample lists fewer than 300,000 clones, under 90% occurring once. Sequenced material: peripheral blood. Every receptor here comes from a woman aged 45-60 years who had recovered from COVID-19. CDR3s include the opening cysteine and the closing phenylalanine or tryptophan. D genes are given only for firm matches. Not all rows give a size; the values are once, few, many and, for expanded clones, a class.

- | TRBD2 | TRBJ2-5 | TRBV10-3 | CAISEGLAGFIETQYF | TGTGCCATCAGTGAGGGACTAGCGGGGTTCATAGAGACCCAGTACTTC
- | TRBD1 | TRBJ2-6 | TRBV5-4 | CASSLQGGGANVLTF | TGTGCCAGCAGCTTACAGGGGGGTGGGGCCAACGTCCTGACTTTC
- | - | TRBJ2-7 | TRBV7-9 | CASSLLTSYEQYF | TGTGCCAGCAGCTTATTGACTTCCTACGAGCAGTACTTC
- | - | TRBJ2-2 | TRBV11-3 | CASSLERGDTGELFF | TGTGCCAGCAGCTTAGAGCGGGGTGACACCGGGGAGCTGTTTTTT
- | - | TRBJ2-7 | TRBV19 | CASSSGLSYEQYF | TGTGCCAGTAGTTCAGGGCTCTCCTACGAGCAGTACTTC
- | - | TRBJ2-2 | TRBV19 | CASSIGQSAGELFF | TGTGCCAGTAGTATAGGGCAGTCTGCCGGGGAGCTGTTTTTT
- | TRBD1 | TRBJ1-5 | TRBV2 | CASSPTGRNQPQHF | TGTGCCAGCAGTCCGACAGGGCGCAATCAGCCCCAGCATTTT
few | TRBD2 | TRBJ2-1 | TRBV7-3 | CASSSGGTSLGNEQFF | TGTGCCAGCAGCTCAGGCGGGACTAGTCTAGGCAATGAGCAGTTCTTC
- | - | TRBJ2-7 | TRBV27 | CASSLSGPPGIGPSYEQYF | TGTGCCAGCAGTTTATCGGGCCCACCGGGAATAGGTCCCTCCTACGAGCAGTACTTC
- | - | TRBJ2-3 | TRBV5-1 | CASSLNGDTQYF | TGCGCCAGCAGCTTGAACGGAGATACGCAGTATTTT
- | - | TRBJ2-2 | TRBV7-9 | CASTQRAGTGELFF | TGTGCCAGCACCCAACGCGCCGGCACCGGGGAGCTGTTTTTT
- | TRBD1 | TRBJ1-2 | TRBV12-3/TRBV12-4 | CASSTGQGTGYTF | TGTGCCAGCAGTACCGGACAGGGGACTGGCTACACCTTC
- | TRBD2 | TRBJ2-2 | TRBV7-2 | CASSLLAGGPSTGELFF | TGTGCCAGCAGCTTATTGGCGGGGGGGCCTAGCACCGGGGAGCTGTTTTTT
- | TRBD1 | TRBJ1-5 | TRBV19 | CASTTTGVGNQPQHF | TGTGCCAGTACCACGACAGGGGTGGGCAATCAGCCCCAGCATTTT
- | TRBD1 | TRBJ2-5 | TRBV9 | CASSGDRGLGETQYF | TGTGCCAGCAGCGGTGACAGGGGGCTAGGGGAGACCCAGTACTTC
- | TRBD1 | TRBJ2-5 | TRBV5-5 | CASSPGGNTQETQYF | TGTGCCAGCAGTCCAGGGGGCAACACACAAGAGACCCAGTACTTC
- | - | TRBJ1-1 | TRBV29-1 | CSVAGRNTEAFF | TGCAGCGTTGCCGGTAGGAACACTGAAGCTTTCTTT
- | TRBD1 | TRBJ1-1 | TRBV5-1 | CASSFAGGSDTEAFF | TGCGCCAGCAGCTTTGCAGGGGGGAGTGACACTGAAGCTTTCTTT
- | - | TRBJ1-2 | TRBV7-2 | CASSLVADNYGYTF | TGTGCCAGCAGCTTAGTGGCAGATAACTATGGCTACACCTTC
- | - | TRBJ2-4 | TRBV18 | CASSPLSGQLAKNIQYF | TGTGCCAGCTCACCACTTTCCGGACAACTAGCCAAAAACATTCAGTACTTC
few | TRBD2 | TRBJ2-7 | TRBV7-2 | CASSLELAGSYEQYF | TGTGCCAGCAGCTTAGAACTAGCGGGTTCCTACGAGCAGTACTTC
once | TRBD1 | TRBJ1-1 | TRBV7-8 | CASSLQGGTEAFF | TGTGCCAGCAGCTTACAGGGGGGCACTGAAGCTTTCTTT
- | - | TRBJ2-2 | TRBV11-1 | CASSPTDRPNTGELFF | TGTGCCAGCAGCCCTACTGACAGGCCGAACACCGGGGAGCTGTTTTTT
- | - | TRBJ2-7 | TRBV3-1/TRBV3-2 | CASSQVLLPYEQYF | TGTGCCAGCAGCCAAGTTTTACTTCCCTACGAGCAGTACTTC
- | TRBD2 | TRBJ2-5 | TRBV7-6 | CASSLGPAGGFGETQYF | TGTGCCAGCAGCTTAGGCCCCGCGGGGGGCTTTGGGGAGACCCAGTACTTC
- | - | TRBJ2-2 | TRBV5-8 | CASSFGRRYATGELFF | TGTGCCAGCAGCTTTGGGCGACGGTATGCCACCGGGGAGCTGTTTTTT
- | TRBD1 | TRBJ2-3 | TRBV28 | CASSLDRGPTDTQYF | TGTGCCAGCAGTTTAGACAGGGGGCCGACAGATACGCAGTATTTT
- | TRBD1 | TRBJ2-1 | TRBV5-1 | CASSIGTAYNEQFF | TGCGCCAGCAGCATCGGGACAGCTTACAATGAGCAGTTCTTC
- | - | TRBJ2-3 | TRBV18 | CASSRQVTGDTQYF | TGTGCCAGCTCACGCCAGGTCACAGGGGATACGCAGTATTTT